The clone carrying this TCR beta chain was seen only once. The antigen is undetermined. J gave up 11 bases and V 1 base, and 14 bases lay outside the gene matches. This CDR3 is 16 amino acids long. Germline-derived CDR1 and CDR2 are MGHRA and YSYEKL. This sample was included in a study of cytomegalovirus exposure and HLA in healthy donors. Broader study findings: Common viral pathogens (according to a later analysis) appeared linked to several of the most significant clusters. For most TCR sequences rarity was the rule, although some public TCRs occurred in many donors.

PCR was performed using 60 Vbeta and 13 Jbeta primers. Sequencing was performed with immunoSEQ multiplex PCR; in TCRdb, only in-frame clones are kept and a portion is missing. The table shows 250,000 to 350,000 clones, with over 85% occurring only once. The TCR sequence derives from a woman aged 18-35 years in good health and CMV-seronegative. V and J are TRBV4-1 and TRBJ2-3; 8 positions match TRBD2. The sample taken for sequencing was PBMCs. CDR3: CASSQVPGGGLDVQYF. Here the CDR3 DNA reads TGCGCCAGCAGCCAAGTGCCCGGGGGGGGACTTGATGTGCAGTATTTT.